This T cell receptor (beta chain) was captured in a study of PD-1 blockade in classical Hodgkin lymphoma. Each patient's relapse followed autologous stem cell transplantation, and brentuximab vedotin exposure varied. Study outcomes and limitations: Newly diagnosed patients were said to have less baseline TCR diversity than healthy donors did. Patients who responded completely had about the same baseline diversity as newly diagnosed patients. While CD8+ TCR diversity did not rise significantly by C4D1, CD4+ TCR diversity did.

Turning to this clone: Its antigen is as yet unknown.

V was cut by 6 bases and J by 8 bases, with 16 bases left in between. CDR3 length: 13 amino acids. Germline CDR1 MGHDK, CDR2 SYGVNS. The method was immunoSEQ multiplex PCR; TCRdb's version includes in-frame clones alone and lacks a portion of them. The sample yields 35,000 to 50,000 clones, about 79% seen once. The input for sequencing was peripheral blood mononuclear cells (PBMCs), taken at baseline. This receptor was identified in a human donor with classical Hodgkin lymphoma. V is TRBV25-1 and J is TRBJ1-2; perhaps TRBD1 as D (6 bases). The CDR3, as DNA: TGTGCCAGCAGCGCCGGGGGCCCGAGGGGCTACACCTTC. Its protein product is CASSAGGPRGYTF.